The subject of this entry is one T cell receptor (beta chain). What it recognizes is unknown. TCR beta cDNA libraries included unique molecular identifiers. TCRdb reprocessed the PCR reads with MiXCR, giving one entry per CDR3 protein. Found here are hundreds of thousands of distinct CDR3 sequences, approximately 59% of them singletons; the top ten hold about 11%. Germline loops: CDR1 MNHEY, CDR2 SVGAGI. Trimming cost V 4 bases and J 1 base; bases outside gene matches: 6. CDR3 size: 17 residues. The data were obtained in a study of post-analysis software for immune sequencing data. Regarding the study as a whole: Patients carried roughly 5 TRBV segments more frequently than controls did, and TRBV5-6, TRBV5-1 and TRBV20-1 were among them. Strong co-clustering by F measure was seen for same-batch samples.

The sequenced sample was blood. The sequence was collected from a girl aged 2-9 years with multiple sclerosis. The chain combines TRBV6-5 with TRBJ2-3; TRBD1 matches 12 bases. The CDR3 loop reads CASSSGTGGYGTDTQYF. CDR3 bases: TGTGCCAGCAGTTCCGGGACAGGGGGCTATGGCACAGATACGCAGTATTTT.